The 20 T cell receptor beta chains reported below all come from one sample, sequenced in a study of T-cell reconstitution after alpha-beta-depleted transplantation in children. Unique molecular identifiers featured in how the TCRbeta library was prepared. TCRdb re-called the PCR reads through MiXCR, storing one row per CDR3 protein. The data show 100,000 or so distinct CDR3 sequences, under 25% seen once. Sequenced here: PBMCs, sampled before TCRalphabeta/CD19-depleted stem cell transplant. These receptors originate from a boy under 10 years old with acute lymphoblastic leukemia, due to receive a stem cell transplant.

This chain links TRBV18 with TRBJ2-1; 8 positions match TRBD2. Germline V gene sequence: CDR1 KGHSH, CDR2 LQKENI. The CDR3 extends over 18 amino acids. With 2 bases clipped from V and 3 bases from J, the junction kept 12 bases outside the gene matches. The CDR3 loop reads CASSPTSGGAHYYNEQFF. For the CDR3, the DNA is TGTGCCAGCTCACCAACTAGCGGAGGAGCCCACTACTACAATGAGCAGTTCTTC. Filled out from reference TRBV18 and TRBJ2-1, the complete variable domain reads NAGVMQNPRHLVRRRGQEARLRCSPMKGHSHVYWYRQLPEEGLKFMVYLQKENIIDESGMPKERFSAEFPKEGPSILRIQQVVRGDSAAYFCASSPTSGGAHYYNEQFFGPGTRLTVL.

This clonotype was observed a handful of times. The chain employs TRBV9 and TRBJ2-1; tentatively, D is TRBD2 (6 bases). The CDR3 is 15 amino acids. V was cut by 0 bases and J by 7 bases, with 14 bases left in between. Germline assignment: CDR1 SGDLS and CDR2 YYNGEE. The CDR3 DNA follows: TGTGCCAGCAGCGTAGTAGCGGAGGGGCTTAATGAGCAGTTCTTC. It translates to CASSVVAEGLNEQFF.

This sequence joins TRBV21-1 and TRBJ1-1. TRBV21-1 is described as a pseudogene. This CDR3 spans 17 amino acids. CDR3 amino acids: CASSKYWEGLMNTEAFF. In DNA, the CDR3 is TGTGCCAGCAGCAAATACTGGGAGGGACTCATGAACACTGAAGCTTTCTTT.

V gene TRBV12-3 or TRBV12-4 combines with J gene TRBJ2-7; D is unclear. V lost 1 base and J lost 6, with 13 bases in between. The CDR3 is 14 residues long. In DNA, the CDR3 is TGTGCCAGCAGTTTAGTAGGGCTGCCGGTCGAGCAGTACTTC. It codes for CASSLVGLPVEQYF.

The gene calls are TRBV7-2 and TRBJ2-1; possibly TRBD2 for D (6 bases). Germline values: CDR1 SGHTA, CDR2 FQGNSA. V was pared by 2 bases and J by 9 bases, with 14 bases between. The CDR3 runs 14 residues. CDR3 in amino acids: CASSLTSRTREQFF. The CDR3 bases are TGTGCCAGCAGCTTAACTAGCAGGACACGTGAGCAGTTCTTC.

In this sample, this clonotype turned up many times. This chain links TRBV15 with TRBJ2-1; no definite D call. CDR1 and CDR2 (germline): LNHNV, YYDKDF (reference sequence). CDR3 length: 14 residues. The ends were cut back, 0 bases at V and 5 bases at J, with 8 bases in the middle. This chain's CDR3 is CATSRDRLNNEQFF. The CDR3 bases are TGTGCCACCAGCAGAGATCGTCTTAACAATGAGCAGTTCTTC.

The chain couples TRBV7-2 to TRBJ2-1; 9 bases line up with TRBD2. The trim removed 4 bases at V and 5 bases at J, leaving 12 bases unmatched. Per germline, CDR1 SGHTA and CDR2 FQGNSA. This CDR3 is 17 amino acids long. CDR3 bases: TGTGCCAGCAGCTCCGCCACCTATAGCGGGGGAAACAATGAGCAGTTCTTC. Encoded protein: CASSSATYSGGNNEQFF.

This clonotype has just a few counts. V gene TRBV5-4 combines with J gene TRBJ2-5, with D perhaps matching TRBD2 (5 bases). CDR1 and CDR2 from the germline V gene are SGHNT and YYREEE (reference sequence). Trimming cost V 5 bases and J 0 bases, with 11 bases left between them. The CDR3 is made up of 14 amino acids. The CDR3 loop reads CASSKEANQETQYF. The CDR3 nucleotides read TGTGCCAGCAGTAAGGAGGCGAACCAAGAGACCCAGTACTTC.

The table lists this clonotype with many counts. This chain uses TRBV5-1 with TRBJ2-5, with a tentative D call TRBD1 (6 bases). The CDR3 has 15 amino acids. The germline V gene encodes CDR1 SGHRS and CDR2 YFSETQ. V lost 0 bases, J lost 1 base, and 10 bases lay in between. The CDR3: CASSLGQVIQETQYF. The CDR3 region has the DNA TGCGCCAGCAGCTTGGGACAGGTGATCCAAGAGACCCAGTACTTC.

This clonotype was recorded many times. The gene calls are TRBV5-1 and TRBJ2-5, with 7 bases lining up with TRBD2. V lost 2 bases and J lost 3; bases outside the gene matches: 4. This CDR3 spans 14 amino acids. Germline V gene sequence: CDR1 SGHRS, CDR2 YFSETQ. CDR3 amino acids: CASSFTAGEETQYF. CDR3 coding DNA: TGCGCCAGCAGCTTCACGGCGGGAGAAGAGACCCAGTACTTC.

This chain joins TRBV5-1 and TRBJ1-2, with TRBD1 as a possible D gene (5 bases). The V gene lost 7 bases and the J gene lost 3 bases, with 16 bases spanning the gap. CDR1 and CDR2 (germline): SGHRS, YFSETQ. This CDR3 is 14 amino acids long. The CDR3 sequence is CASRQNLQDYGYTF. CDR3 nucleotides: TGCGCCAGCCGACAGAACCTACAGGACTATGGCTACACCTTC.

In this sample, this clonotype turned up many times. The V and J genes are TRBV5-1 and TRBJ2-3, with D perhaps matching TRBD1 (6 bases). The V and J ends lost 4 bases and 5 bases respectively, with 14 bases between them. The CDR3 sequence is 14 residues long. The V gene's germline CDR1 is SGHRS and CDR2 YFSETQ. CDR3 DNA sequence: TGCGCCAGCAGCCGTCAGGGGCAAGGAGATACGCAGTATTTT. It specifies CASSRQGQGDTQYF.

This clonotype was seen a few times. The CDR3 here is CASSLLQGLHSNQPQHF. Here the CDR3 DNA reads TGTGCCAGCAGTTTATTACAGGGATTGCATAGCAATCAGCCCCAGCATTTT. The genes are TRBV28 and TRBJ1-5; D possibly corresponds to TRBD1 (6 bases). V dropped 1 base and J dropped 0 bases, with 13 bases sitting between them. Germline V gene sequence: CDR1 MDHEN, CDR2 SYDVKM. The CDR3 consists of 17 residues.

This clonotype was observed a few times. The V gene is TRBV6-4, the J gene TRBJ2-3; 7 bases are shared with TRBD1. Germline V CDR1 and CDR2: MRHNA, SNTAGT. V lost 7 bases, J lost 4 bases, and 11 bases stayed unmatched. The CDR3 extends over 15 amino acids. The CDR3 sequence: CASMQTGQAPDTQYF. CDR3 coding DNA: TGTGCCAGCATGCAGACAGGACAGGCTCCAGATACGCAGTATTTT.

V gene TRBV29-1 combines with J gene TRBJ2-5; D is possibly TRBD1 (6 bases). The germline V gene encodes CDR1 SQVTM and CDR2 ANQGSEA. Trimming took off 4 bases at V and 5 bases at J, with 14 bases between the two ends. CDR3 length: 13 amino acids. The DNA for the CDR3 is TGCAGCGTTGGGCAAATTCAGGGGGAGACCCAGTACTTC. This gives the protein CSVGQIQGETQYF.

The table lists this clonotype with a few counts. The chain carries TRBV21-1 and TRBJ1-1; the table's TRBD1 call for D was not verified on the DNA. TRBV21-1 is a listed pseudogene. This CDR3 spans 12 amino acids. The CDR3: CASSKGTGEAFF. The CDR3 region has the DNA TGTGCCAGCAGCAAAGGGACAGGTGAAGCTTTCTTT.

The rearrangement joins TRBV5-5 to TRBJ2-3; 8 bases align to TRBD2. This CDR3 contains 15 residues. Looked up from germline, CDR1 is SGHKS and CDR2 is YYEKEE (reference sequence). V dropped 2 bases and J dropped 3; count of bases not matched to a gene: 5. In DNA, the CDR3 is TGTGCCAGCAGCTTCTTTCCGGGGGGGACAGATACGCAGTATTTT. Translation: CASSFFPGGTDTQYF.

This clonotype appeared a few times. V gene TRBV7-8 combines with J gene TRBJ2-3; no definite D call. The CDR3 length is 15 residues. From germline, CDR1 is SGHVS and CDR2 FQNEAQ. Trimming stripped 5 bases from V and 6 bases from J, with 18 bases between. The CDR3 DNA reads as TGTGCCAGCAGCCGAATTACTGGTGGATCGGATACGCAGTATTTT. Protein product: CASSRITGGSDTQYF.

The sample holds a few counts of this clonotype. V is TRBV20-1 and J is TRBJ1-1; the D gene is possibly TRBD1 (5 bases). V lost 0 bases, J lost 4 bases, and 6 bases lay in between. This CDR3 is 12 amino acids long. CDR1 and CDR2 (germline): DFQATT, SNEGSKA (reference sequence). CDR3 DNA sequence: TGCAGTGCTAGAGAGGGGCCCACTGAAGCTTTCTTT. This codes for CSAREGPTEAFF.

J is TRBJ1-1 and V is TRBV10-3; TRBD1 is a possible D gene (5 bases). Germline assignment: CDR1 ENHRY and CDR2 SYGVKD. V lost 5 bases and J 1 base, leaving 14 bases between the germline ends. This CDR3 has 15 amino acids. The CDR3 DNA follows: TGTGCCATCAGTTCTTCCCGGGGACCGAACACTGAAGCTTTCTTT. Encoded protein: CAISSSRGPNTEAFF.